Below are 11 T cell receptor beta chains sequenced from a single sample in a study of shared clonotypes between healthy human individuals. TCRdb's table, derived via immunoSEQ multiplex PCR, lists solely in-frame clones and lacks some. Of hundreds of thousands of clones in the sample, 92% are singletons; the top ten hold approximately 22%. Naive CD8 cells, CD45RO-negative and positively selected for CCR7, excluded terminally differentiated effector memory CD45RA+ cells. Sequenced material: naive CD8+ T cells sorted from blood. The receptors come from a man aged 25-40 years in good health.

The CDR3 sequence is CASSIGDTDTQYF. CDR3 bases: TGTGCCAGTAGTATCGGTGACACAGATACGCAGTATTTT. This chain joins TRBV19 and TRBJ2-3; D gene ambiguous. Trimming shortened V by 3 bases and J by 2 bases, and 6 bases separated the two germline ends. This CDR3 comprises 13 residues. Per germline, CDR1 LNHDA and CDR2 SQIVND (reference sequence). Full variable domain (rest looked up from reference TRBV19 and TRBJ2-3): DGGITQSPKYLFRKEGQNVTLSCEQNLNHDAMYWYRQDPGQGLRLIYYSQIVNDFQKGDIAEGYSVSREKKESFPLTVTSAQKNPTAFYLCASSIGDTDTQYFGPGTRLTVL.

This rearrangement joins TRBV28 to TRBJ2-5, with D tentatively TRBD1 (6 bases). Germline CDR1 MDHEN, CDR2 SYDVKM. The CDR3 is made up of 13 amino acids. The V end lost 6 bases, the J end lost 7 bases, and 15 bases lay between the germline ends. Here the CDR3 reads CASRAGTSGTQYF. CDR3 bases: TGTGCCAGCAGAGCAGGGACATCAGGGACCCAGTACTTC.

This sequence joins TRBV7-8 and TRBJ1-1, with no clear D. This CDR3 contains 15 residues. V was clipped by 1 base and J by 3 bases, with 12 bases between them. The germline gives CDR1 SGHVS, CDR2 FQNEAQ. The CDR3 DNA sequence: TGTGCCAGCAGCTTAGTGGTGGGCAGATACACTGAAGCTTTCTTT. It encodes CASSLVVGRYTEAFF.

This clone was seen only once. This chain links TRBV7-8 with TRBJ2-7; TRBD2 matches 8 bases. CDR1 is SGHVS and CDR2 is FQNEAQ in the germline V gene. The CDR3 is 17 residues long. V lost 2 bases, J lost 7 bases, and 16 bases stayed unmatched. The CDR3 reads CASSLFITEAGEGEQYF. CDR3 sequence (DNA): TGTGCCAGCAGCTTATTCATAACAGAAGCGGGAGAGGGTGAGCAGTACTTC.

A note on this clone: The sample carries other DNA sequences with the same CDR3. The chain joins TRBV29-1 to TRBJ2-1; 15 bases fit TRBD2. This CDR3 region has 13 residues. Germline V lookup: CDR1 SQVTM, CDR2 ANQGSEA. Losses at the gene ends were 3 bases for V and 9 bases for J; bases not matched to a gene: 0. The CDR3 loop reads CSVEGLAGGEQFF. CDR3 bases: TGCAGCGTTGAGGGACTAGCGGGAGGTGAGCAGTTCTTC.

This CDR3 is CASSLTTSLEQYF. CDR3 DNA sequence: TGTGCCAGCAGTCTCACAACCTCGCTTGAGCAGTACTTC. The chain recombines TRBV28 with TRBJ2-7; D unresolved. Germline-derived CDR1 and CDR2 are MDHEN and SYDVKM. The CDR3 is made up of 13 amino acids. With 5 bases removed from V and 7 bases from J, the gap between germline ends came to 15 bases.

In its sample, this clone was seen once. The chain uses TRBV7-9 and TRBJ1-4; perhaps TRBD1 as D (6 bases). CDR3 size: 14 residues. The germline V gene encodes CDR1 SEHNR and CDR2 FQNEAQ (reference sequence). V dropped 5 bases and J dropped 6 bases, with 13 bases sitting between them. The CDR3 DNA reads TGTGCCAGCAGCGACGGGACAAAATATGAAAAACTGTTTTTT. This sequence encodes CASSDGTKYEKLFF.

V usage is TRBV7-9 and J usage is TRBJ1-5; no firm D call. The CDR3 loop spans 15 amino acids. Germline V gives CDR1 SEHNR, CDR2 FQNEAQ (reference sequence). V was shortened by 2 bases and J by 0 bases, with 8 bases between the two germline ends. The CDR3 loop reads CASSLWVDSNQPQHF. The CDR3 nucleotides are TGTGCCAGCAGCTTATGGGTGGATAGCAATCAGCCCCAGCATTTT.

The table lists this clone with a count of one. The gene calls are TRBV27 and TRBJ2-7, with TRBD2 matching over 9 bases. From germline, CDR1 is MNHEY and CDR2 SMNVEV (reference sequence). The CDR3 spans 14 residues. V lost 3 bases, J lost 4 bases, and 4 bases stayed unmatched. The CDR3 loop reads CASSFAGGPYEQYF. The CDR3 DNA follows: TGTGCCAGCAGTTTCGCGGGAGGGCCGTACGAGCAGTACTTC.

The gene calls are TRBV7-8 and TRBJ1-2; possible D gene TRBD1, 5 bases. V lost 5 bases and J lost 7, with 14 bases in between. The germline CDR1 and CDR2 sequences are SGHVS and FQNEAQ. This CDR3 is built from 13 residues. CDR3 sequence (DNA): TGTGCCAGCAGCCCAGGGACCGCCGGTGGCTACACCTTC. Translating it yields CASSPGTAGGYTF.

The gene calls are TRBV21-1 and TRBJ1-4; the table names TRBD1, a call not compared with the DNA. TRBV21-1 is described as a pseudogene. The CDR3 covers 15 residues. The CDR3 sequence: CASSKGTQENEKLFF. CDR3 DNA: TGTGCCAGCAGCAAAGGAACACAGGAGAATGAAAAACTGTTTTTT.